The 6 T cell receptor beta chains listed next were all sequenced from one sample in a study of T cells in Graves' hyperthyroidism and ophthalmopathy. RNA transcripts provided the source from which TCR beta CDR3 regions were amplified. The HTBI primer set served for first-round RT-PCR of the TCR CDR3. TCRdb re-analysed the multiplex PCR reads in MiXCR, keeping a single row per CDR3 protein. The table lists about 560,000 distinct CDR3 sequences, roughly 17% of them singletons. Sequenced sample: blood. The source of these receptors is a woman aged 18-29 years with Graves' hyperthyroidism.

The V gene is TRBV2, the J gene TRBJ1-1; no firm D call. Germline CDR1 reads SNHLY; CDR2 reads FYNNEI. The CDR3 sequence is 15 residues long. Trimming took off 0 bases at V and 3 bases at J, with 11 bases between the two ends. CDR3 nucleotides: TGTGCCAGCAGTGAAGCTGACGGGCGAGACACTGAAGCTTTCTTT. This translates into CASSEADGRDTEAFF.

As regards this clonotype: A much larger clone differs by one base, so this may be a read error. The chain combines TRBV7-2 with TRBJ1-4; D uncertain. The germline gives CDR1 SGHTA, CDR2 FQGNSA. The CDR3 has 14 amino acids. The chain's CDR3 is CASSPSVRNENLFF. The CDR3 DNA is TGTGCCAGCAGCCCCTCGGTCCGTAATGAAAATCTGTTTTTT.

The J gene is TRBJ2-5, the V gene TRBV12-3 or TRBV12-4; 8 nucleotides line up with TRBD2. The V segment lost 6 bases and the J segment 0 bases; nucleotides outside the gene matches: 6. This CDR3 is built from 15 residues. The CDR3 spells CASRVAGWDQETQYF. As DNA, the CDR3 is TGTGCCAGCAGGGTAGCGGGGTGGGACCAAGAGACCCAGTACTTC.

This clonotype has at least ten counts. This CDR3 reads CASSLDQGNTYEQYF. The CDR3 DNA sequence: TGTGCCAGCAGCTTAGATCAGGGGAACACCTACGAGCAGTACTTC. The V call is TRBV11-3, the J call TRBJ2-7, with D possibly TRBD1 on 6 matching bases. Germline V gene lookup returns CDR1 SGHNT and CDR2 YENEEA. Trimming cost V 0 bases and J 2 bases, with 11 bases left between them. There are 15 residues in the CDR3.

The chain links TRBV29-1 to TRBJ1-1; a weak D match, TRBD1 (6 bases). The CDR3 spans 10 residues. V was clipped by 7 bases and J by 10 bases, with 13 bases between them. Germline assignment: CDR1 SQVTM and CDR2 ANQGSEA. The CDR3 spells CSAAGAGAFF. CDR3 bases: TGCAGCGCAGCGGGGGCTGGAGCTTTCTTT.

This clonotype was counted ten times or more. The chain has TRBV12-3 or TRBV12-4 and TRBJ2-3, with D perhaps matching TRBD1 (6 bases). V was cut by 10 bases and J by 1 base, with 12 bases left in between. The CDR3 totals 13 residues. The CDR3 reads CAIGGFRTDTQYF. The DNA of the CDR3 is TGTGCCATAGGGGGTTTCCGCACAGATACGCAGTATTTT.